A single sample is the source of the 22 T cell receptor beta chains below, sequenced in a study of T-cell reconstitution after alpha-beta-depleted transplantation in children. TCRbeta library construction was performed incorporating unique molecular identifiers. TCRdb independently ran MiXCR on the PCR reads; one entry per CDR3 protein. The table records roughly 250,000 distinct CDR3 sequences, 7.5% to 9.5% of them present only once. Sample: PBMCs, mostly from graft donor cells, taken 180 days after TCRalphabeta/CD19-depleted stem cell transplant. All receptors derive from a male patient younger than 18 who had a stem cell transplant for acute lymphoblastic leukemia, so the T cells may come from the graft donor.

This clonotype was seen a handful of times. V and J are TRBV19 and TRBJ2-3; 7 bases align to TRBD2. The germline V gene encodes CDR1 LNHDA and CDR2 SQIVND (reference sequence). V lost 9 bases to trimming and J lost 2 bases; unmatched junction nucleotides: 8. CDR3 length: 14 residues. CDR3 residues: CASRGVFYTDTQYF. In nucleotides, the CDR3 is TGTGCCAGCCGGGGGGTTTTCTACACAGATACGCAGTATTTT.

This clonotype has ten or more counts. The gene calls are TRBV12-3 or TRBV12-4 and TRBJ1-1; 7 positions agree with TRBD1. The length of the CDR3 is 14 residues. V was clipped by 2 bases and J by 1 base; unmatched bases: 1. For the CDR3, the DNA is TGTGCCAGCAGTTTAAGGGGGCAGAACACTGAAGCTTTCTTT. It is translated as CASSLRGQNTEAFF.

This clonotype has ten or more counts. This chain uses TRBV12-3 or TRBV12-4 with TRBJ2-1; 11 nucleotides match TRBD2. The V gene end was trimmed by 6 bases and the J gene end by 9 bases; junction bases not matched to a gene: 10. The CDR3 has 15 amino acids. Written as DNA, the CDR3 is TGTGCCAGCAGCCCTACTAGCGGGAGTCGTGGTGAGCAGTTCTTC. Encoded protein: CASSPTSGSRGEQFF.

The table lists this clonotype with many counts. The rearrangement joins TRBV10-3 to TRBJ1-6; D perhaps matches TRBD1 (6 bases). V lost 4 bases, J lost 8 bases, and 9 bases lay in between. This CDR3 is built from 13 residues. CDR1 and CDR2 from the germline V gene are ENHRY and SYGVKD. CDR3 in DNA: TGTGCCATCAGTGGAAACAGGGATTCACCCCTCCACTTT. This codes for CAISGNRDSPLHF.

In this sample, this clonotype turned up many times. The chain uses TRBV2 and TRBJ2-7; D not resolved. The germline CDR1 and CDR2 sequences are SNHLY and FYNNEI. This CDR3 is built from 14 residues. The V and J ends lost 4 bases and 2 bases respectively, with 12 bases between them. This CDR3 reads CASSGVDGAYEQYF. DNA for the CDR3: TGTGCCAGCAGTGGGGTGGACGGAGCCTACGAGCAGTACTTC.

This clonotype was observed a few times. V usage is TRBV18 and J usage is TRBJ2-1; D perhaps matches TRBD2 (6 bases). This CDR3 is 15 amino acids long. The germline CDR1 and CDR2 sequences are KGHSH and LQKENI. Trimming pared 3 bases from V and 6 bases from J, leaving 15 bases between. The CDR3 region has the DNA TGTGCCAGCTCACCCCCCAGGGCGGGACGCAATGAGCAGTTCTTC. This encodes CASSPPRAGRNEQFF. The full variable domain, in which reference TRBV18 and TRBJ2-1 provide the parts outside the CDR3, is NAGVMQNPRHLVRRRGQEARLRCSPMKGHSHVYWYRQLPEEGLKFMVYLQKENIIDESGMPKERFSAEFPKEGPSILRIQQVVRGDSAAYFCASSPPRAGRNEQFFGPGTRLTVL.

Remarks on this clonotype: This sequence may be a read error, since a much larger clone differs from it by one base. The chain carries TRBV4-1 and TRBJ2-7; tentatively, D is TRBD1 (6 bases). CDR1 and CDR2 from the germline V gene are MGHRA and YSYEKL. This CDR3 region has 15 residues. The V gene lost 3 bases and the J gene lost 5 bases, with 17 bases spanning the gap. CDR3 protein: CASSQVLGGRDEQYF. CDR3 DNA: TGCGCCAGCAGCCAGGTGCTAGGGGGACGAGACGAGCAGTACTTC.

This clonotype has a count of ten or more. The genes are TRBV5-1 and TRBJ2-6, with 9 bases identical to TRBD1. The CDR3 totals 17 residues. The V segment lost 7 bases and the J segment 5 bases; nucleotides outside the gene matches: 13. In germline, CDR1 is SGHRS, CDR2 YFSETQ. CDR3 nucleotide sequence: TGCGCCAGCCAAGCTGGGACAGGGATCAGCTGGGCCAACGTCCTGACTTTC. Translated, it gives CASQAGTGISWANVLTF.

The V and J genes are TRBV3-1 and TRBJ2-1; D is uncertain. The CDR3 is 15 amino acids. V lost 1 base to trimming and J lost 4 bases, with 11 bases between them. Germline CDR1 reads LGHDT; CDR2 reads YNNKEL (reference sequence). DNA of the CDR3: TGTGCCAGCAGCCAAGGTAAACATAGATACAATGAGCAGTTCTTC. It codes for CASSQGKHRYNEQFF.

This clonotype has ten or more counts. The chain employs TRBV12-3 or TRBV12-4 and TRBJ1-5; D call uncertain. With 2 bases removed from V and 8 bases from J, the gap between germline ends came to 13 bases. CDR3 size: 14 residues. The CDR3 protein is CASSLRPPVEPQHF. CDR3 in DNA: TGTGCCAGCAGTTTAAGACCCCCTGTGGAGCCCCAGCATTTT.

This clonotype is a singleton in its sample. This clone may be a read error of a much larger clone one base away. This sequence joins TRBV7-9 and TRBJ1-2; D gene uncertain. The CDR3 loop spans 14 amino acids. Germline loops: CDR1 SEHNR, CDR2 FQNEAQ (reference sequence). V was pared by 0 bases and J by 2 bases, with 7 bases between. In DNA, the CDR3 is TGTGCCAGCAGCTTAGCGTGCAGAAACTATGGCTACACCTTC. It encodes CASSLACRNYGYTF. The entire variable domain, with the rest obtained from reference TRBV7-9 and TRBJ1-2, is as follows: DTGVSQNPRHKITKRGQNVTFRCDPISEHNRLYWYRQTLGQGPEFLTYFQNEAQLEKSRLLSDRFSAERPKGSFSTLEIQRTEQGDSAMYLCASSLACRNYGYTFGSGTRLTVV.

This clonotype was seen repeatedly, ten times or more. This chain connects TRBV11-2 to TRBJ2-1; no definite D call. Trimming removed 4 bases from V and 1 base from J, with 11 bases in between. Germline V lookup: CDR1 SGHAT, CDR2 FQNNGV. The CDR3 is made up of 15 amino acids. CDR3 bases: TGTGCCAGCAGCTATCTAAAAGGTTCCTACAATGAGCAGTTCTTC. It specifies CASSYLKGSYNEQFF. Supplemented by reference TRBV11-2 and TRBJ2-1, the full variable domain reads EAGVAQSPRYKIIEKRQSVAFWCNPISGHATLYWYQQILGQGPKLLIQFQNNGVVDDSQLPKDRFSAERLKGVDSTLKIQPAKLEDSAVYLCASSYLKGSYNEQFFGPGTRLTVL.

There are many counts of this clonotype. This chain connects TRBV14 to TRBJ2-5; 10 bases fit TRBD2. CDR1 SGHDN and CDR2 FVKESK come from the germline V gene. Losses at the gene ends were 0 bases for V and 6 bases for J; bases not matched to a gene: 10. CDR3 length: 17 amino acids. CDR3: CASSQDRLAGELKTQYF. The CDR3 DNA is TGTGCCAGCAGCCAAGATAGGCTAGCGGGAGAACTGAAGACCCAGTACTTC.

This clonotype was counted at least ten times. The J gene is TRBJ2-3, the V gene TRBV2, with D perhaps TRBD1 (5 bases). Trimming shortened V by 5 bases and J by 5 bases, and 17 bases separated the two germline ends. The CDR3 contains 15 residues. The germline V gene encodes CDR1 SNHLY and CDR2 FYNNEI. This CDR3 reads CASSPFTGREDTQYF. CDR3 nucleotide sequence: TGTGCCAGCAGTCCTTTCACTGGCAGGGAAGATACGCAGTATTTT.

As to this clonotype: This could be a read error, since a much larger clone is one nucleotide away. CDR3 protein: CASSPPLGDYNEQFF. The CDR3 bases are TGTGCCAGCAGCCCCCCTCTAGGGGACTACAATGAGCAGTTCTTC. The V and J genes are TRBV11-3 and TRBJ2-1; possible D gene TRBD1, 5 bases. This CDR3 comprises 15 residues. In germline, CDR1 is SGHNT, CDR2 YENEEA. With 5 bases removed from V and 3 bases from J, the gap between germline ends came to 14 bases.

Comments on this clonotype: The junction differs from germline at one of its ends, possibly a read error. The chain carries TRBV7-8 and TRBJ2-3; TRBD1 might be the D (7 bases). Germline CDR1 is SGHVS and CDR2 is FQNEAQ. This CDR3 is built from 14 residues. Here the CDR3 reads CASSPSGGTDTLNF. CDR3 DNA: TGTGCCAGCAGCCCCTCAGGGGGGACAGATACGCTGAATTTT.

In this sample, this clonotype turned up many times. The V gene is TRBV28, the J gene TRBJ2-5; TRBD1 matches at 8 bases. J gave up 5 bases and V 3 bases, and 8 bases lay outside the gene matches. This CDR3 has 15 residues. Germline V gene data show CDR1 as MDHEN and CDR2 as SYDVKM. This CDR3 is CASSFPPGGFETQYF. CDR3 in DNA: TGTGCCAGCAGTTTCCCCCCAGGGGGCTTTGAGACCCAGTACTTC.

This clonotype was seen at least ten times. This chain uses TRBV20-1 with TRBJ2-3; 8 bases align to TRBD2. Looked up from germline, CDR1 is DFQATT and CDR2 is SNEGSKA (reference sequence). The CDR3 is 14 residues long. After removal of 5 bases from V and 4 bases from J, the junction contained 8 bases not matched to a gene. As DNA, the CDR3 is TGCAGTGCTCCCCCCGGACTAGCCCCAGATACGCAGTATTTT. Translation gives CSAPPGLAPDTQYF.

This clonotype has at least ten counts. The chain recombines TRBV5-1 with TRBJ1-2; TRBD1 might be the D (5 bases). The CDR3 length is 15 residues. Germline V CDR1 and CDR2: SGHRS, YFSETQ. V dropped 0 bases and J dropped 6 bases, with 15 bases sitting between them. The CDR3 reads CASSLESWGVDGYTF. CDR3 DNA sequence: TGCGCCAGCAGCTTGGAAAGTTGGGGGGTCGATGGCTACACCTTC.

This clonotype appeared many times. The chain's CDR3 is CASSLRQGLETEAFF. The CDR3 coding sequence is TGTGCCAGCAGTTTAAGACAGGGACTAGAAACTGAAGCTTTCTTT. The chain has TRBV12-3 or TRBV12-4 and TRBJ1-1, with TRBD1 matching 7 bases. V lost 2 bases, J lost 5 bases, and 8 bases stayed unmatched. The CDR3 extends over 15 amino acids.

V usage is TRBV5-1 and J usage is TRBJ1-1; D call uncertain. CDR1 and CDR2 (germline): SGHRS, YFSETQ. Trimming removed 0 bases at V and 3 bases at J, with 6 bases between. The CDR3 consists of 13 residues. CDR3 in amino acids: CASSLEAHTEAFF. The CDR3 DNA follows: TGCGCCAGCAGCTTGGAAGCTCACACTGAAGCTTTCTTT.

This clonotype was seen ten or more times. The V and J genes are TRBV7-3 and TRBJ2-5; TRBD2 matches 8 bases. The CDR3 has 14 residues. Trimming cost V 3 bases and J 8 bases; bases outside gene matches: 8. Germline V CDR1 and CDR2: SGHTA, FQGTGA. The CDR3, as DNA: TGTGCCAGCAGCTTCACCGGGACTAGTGAAACCCAGTACTTC. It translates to CASSFTGTSETQYF.